The subject of this entry is one TCR beta chain. This clonotype was detected ten times or more. Its cognate antigen has yet to be identified. No per-base quality is available; no much larger clone lies one base away. This sample was included in a study of CD8+CD57+ T cells in acquired aplastic anemia listed by TCRdb under 2018. Some background on the complete study: DNA extracted from sorted CD4+ and CD8+ cells had a mean of about 3.3 ug, with a range of roughly 0.17 to 27.4 ug. CD8+CD57+ expansion was defined as a frequency above the mean frequency observed in healthy subjects.

Flow cytometry had shown CD8+CD57+ cell expansion in the patients selected for sequencing. Every patient had a diagnosis of severe acquired aplastic anemia based on International Study of Aplastic Anemia and Agranulocytosis and Camitta criteria. Patients had received no therapy at the time of blood sampling. In the study, sorted CD4+ and CD8+ blood T cells from patients with severe aplastic anemia and from healthy subjects underwent deep sequencing of TCR repertoires. Patients were enrolled under clinicaltrials.gov protocols 00001620, 01623167, 00001397, 00071045, 00081523 and 00961064 in the USA. Ficoll-Paque density gradient centrifugation was used to isolate peripheral blood mononuclear cells. Before DNA extraction, CD4+ and CD8+ T cells were sorted by FACS or by magnetic beads. What the research found in general, with its limitations: Some 31 CD8+ CDR3 sequences were shared between patients and controls but appeared highly expressed in patients and within their immunodominant clones. CD8+ Simpson's diversity did not differ significantly between patients and healthy controls (P=0.060).

Profiling of TCR beta VDJ combinations and CDR3 sequences used genomic DNA as the template. An Illumina HiSeq 2000 was used for TCR repertoire sequencing. The paper's data handling went like this. Repertoire assessment relied on Simpson's diversity index, CDR3 size and DJ length profiles, and TRBV/TRBJ rearrangement plots. The most abundant DNA sequence in the deep sequencing data was defined as the immunodominant clone. CDR3 amino acid sequences were checked for sharing across subjects and were also compared against the VDJdb database and published repertoires. Using fastp trimming at Q25 and MiXCR clonotype assembly, TCRdb reanalyzed the public sequencing data and kept in-frame beta chains. CDR3 protein duplicates are merged, each entry listing the most common genes and DNA. The V and J calls follow TCRdb's processing rather than the paper's. The sample includes 170,000 or so distinct CDR3 sequences, with around half observed a single time. The ten largest clones capture over 25% of the sample.

CDR1 SGHVS and CDR2 FQNEAQ are derived from the germline V gene. Inclusive of the bounding cysteine and phenylalanine, the CDR3 is 16 residues long. Solely the CDR3 DNA is kept, with 48 bases framed from the first base. The junction shows trimming of 5 bases on V and 0 bases on J, plus 14 bases between the germline ends. This TCR was sampled from a human donor with aplastic anemia. The chain is made from TRBV7-8 and TRBJ1-3; no D gene can be assigned with confidence. Sequencing was performed on sorted CD4+, CD8+, or CD8+CD57+ T cells (not recorded which) from PBMCs. The nucleotide sequence is given as TGTGCCAGCAGCCCCGGCCCGGGTTTCTCTGGAAACACCATATATTTT. Translation gives CASSPGPGFSGNTIYF.